This T cell receptor beta chain emerged from a study of blood T cell repertoires in COVID-19. V dropped 5 bases and J dropped 6 bases, with 17 bases sitting between them. The CDR3 length is 14 residues. Germline lookup yields CDR1 SGHTA and CDR2 FQGNSA. The authors' processing: Estimation of nucleated cell counts was performed using reference gene primer amplification. Profiling relied on immunoSEQ multiplex PCR, and the TCRdb table lists in-frame clones only, not all of them. V, J and clone size derive from that table, while D and trimming were established from the DNA sequence. The sample lists approximately 440,000 clones, 90% occurring once. This study enrolled people aged about 18 to 95 from about two dozen US geographic areas. Clinical history reported by participants formed the basis on which cohorts were assigned.

The sequencing input was PBMCs or T cells enriched from blood (not recorded which). This TCR was sampled from a man between 18 and 35 years old who had recovered from COVID-19. This sequence joins TRBV7-2 and TRBJ2-7; D might be TRBD2 (5 bases). CDR3 in amino acids: CASSPQPEAREQYF. The CDR3 bases are TGTGCCAGCAGCCCCCAGCCGGAGGCGCGCGAGCAGTACTTC.